This TCR beta chain was recorded in a study of cytomegalovirus exposure and HLA in healthy donors. Regarding the study as a whole: Later on, an analysis tied 15,000 to 20,000 TCR beta sequences to HLA alleles at 0.05 false discovery rate. Earlier results showed most TCR beta V segments being productive about 87% or about 30% of the time.

The CDR3 loop spans 16 amino acids. V lost 0 bases to trimming and J lost 5 bases, with 15 bases between them. Per the germline V gene, CDR1 is SGHDT and CDR2 is YYEEEE. This cohort consisted of healthy bone marrow donors. Remarks on this clone: Its matching antigen is unknown.

PCR was performed using 60 Vbeta and 13 Jbeta primers. Some clones are missing from TCRdb's copy, which holds only in-frame ones; the method was immunoSEQ multiplex PCR. The table has about 210,000 clones, roughly 85% seen once. V and J are TRBV5-6 and TRBJ1-5; maybe TRBD1 (5 bases). Material: PBMCs. The receptor was isolated from a male donor in good health and CMV-seronegative. CDR3 DNA sequence: TGTGCCAGCAGCTTGGAGACCGGGACTGATCATCAGCCCCAGCATTTT. As protein: CASSLETGTDHQPQHF.